Listed below are T cell receptor beta chains from one sample, sequenced in a study of molecular identifiers for immune sequencing clone quantification. TCRdb reanalysed the PCR reads using MiXCR and keeps one entry per CDR3 protein. This sample yields fewer than 45,000 distinct CDR3 sequences, of which approximately 24% are seen a single time; just under 1% belongs to the top ten. The specimen sequenced was naive CD8+ T cells from blood, with Jurkat cell RNA spiked in. The receptors derive from a human donor in good health. Some libraries in this study had Jurkat cell RNA spiked in. The CDR3 runs from the conserved cysteine through the conserved F or W. The D gene is left open where the match is weak. Rows may omit the clone size; those that give it use once, few, many or a size class.

clone size | D gene | J gene | V gene | CDR3 DNA | CDR3 protein
many | TRBD1 | TRBJ2-7 | TRBV6-2/TRBV6-3 | TGTGCCAGCAGTTACACGACAGGGGAGTACGAGCAGTACTTC | CASSYTTGEYEQYF
many | - | TRBJ1-1 | TRBV19 | TGTGCCACCTCCCCCTGGGGGGGAAGTGATGAAGCTTTCTTT | CATSPWGGSDEAFF
few | TRBD1 | TRBJ2-7 | TRBV27 | TGTGCCAGCAGTTTAACCGGGACAGGGTCCTACGAGCAGTACTTC | CASSLTGTGSYEQYF
many | - | TRBJ2-2 | TRBV7-6 | TGTGCCAGCAGCCCCCGCTCGAAGTGGGGCACCGGGGAGCTGTTTTTT | CASSPRSKWGTGELFF
- | - | TRBJ2-1 | TRBV25-1 | TGTGCCCGCAGTAAAGGCCTCGGAGGATTTAATATTGAGCAGTTCTTC | CARSKGLGGFNIEQFF
medium-sized | - | TRBJ1-2 | TRBV7-2 | TGTGCCAGCAGCTTTATTACTAACTATGGCTACACCTTC | CASSFITNYGYTF
many | - | TRBJ1-4 | TRBV27 | TGTGCCAGCAGTCCCCTCCCGGGGGGTGTAAACGAAAAACTGTTTTTT | CASSPLPGGVNEKLFF
many | TRBD2 | TRBJ2-3 | TRBV29-1 | TGCAGCGTTGAATCGACTAGCGGGATCCCCACAGATACGCAGTATTTT | CSVESTSGIPTDTQYF
many | TRBD2 | TRBJ2-3 | TRBV9 | TGTGCCAGCAGCGTTTATAGCGGGGCGGGCACAGATACGCAGTATTTT | CASSVYSGAGTDTQYF
many | TRBD2 | TRBJ2-4 | TRBV28 | TGTGCCAGCAGTCTCCCCCGAACTAGCGGGAGGGCCAAAAACATTCAGTACTTC | CASSLPRTSGRAKNIQYF
many | - | TRBJ2-5 | TRBV12-5 | TGTGCTAGTGGTCCAGGGGGGGGTTGGGAGACCCAGTACTTC | CASGPGGGWETQYF
many | - | TRBJ2-3 | TRBV15 | TGTGCCACCAGCAGAGATCGGGGATCTAGCACAGATACGCAGTATTTT | CATSRDRGSSTDTQYF
- | TRBD2 | TRBJ2-3 | TRBV9 | TGTGCCACCTCGAGCGGGGACTACACAGATACGCAGTATTTT | CATSSGDYTDTQYF
medium-sized | - | TRBJ2-7 | TRBV5-6 | TGTGCCAGCAGCTTGGAAGGGAAAGGCCACGAGCAGTACTTC | CASSLEGKGHEQYF
many | - | TRBJ2-1 | TRBV4-3 | TGCGCCAGCAGCCAAGATAGGCAGACGTACAATGAGCAGTTCTTC | CASSQDRQTYNEQFF
many | TRBD2 | TRBJ2-1 | TRBV7-2 | TGTGCCAGCAGCCCTAGCCCGATTCAGGGGGCGGCTAGCGGGAGTCTCTGGTACAATGAGCAGTTCTTC | CASSPSPIQGAASGSLWYNEQFF
- | - | TRBJ2-1 | TRBV6-2/TRBV6-3 | TGTGCCAGCAGTTTTGGAGGGAACAATGAGCAGTTCTTC | CASSFGGNNEQFF
many | TRBD1 | TRBJ2-5 | TRBV29-1 | TGCAGCGTTGAAACCCGGGACAGGAGTTTTTCCCAGTACTTC | CSVETRDRSFSQYF
many | - | TRBJ2-5 | TRBV11-2 | TGTGCCAGCAGCTTAGGGGGGCTAGCGGAACAAGAGACCCAGTACTTC | CASSLGGLAEQETQYF
many | TRBD1 | TRBJ2-3 | TRBV18 | TGTGCCAGCTCACCTAGGGACAGAGGTACAGATACGCAGTATTTT | CASSPRDRGTDTQYF
few | - | TRBJ2-7 | TRBV29-1 | TGCAGCGTAGAACAGGGCTCCTACGAGCAGTACTTC | CSVEQGSYEQYF